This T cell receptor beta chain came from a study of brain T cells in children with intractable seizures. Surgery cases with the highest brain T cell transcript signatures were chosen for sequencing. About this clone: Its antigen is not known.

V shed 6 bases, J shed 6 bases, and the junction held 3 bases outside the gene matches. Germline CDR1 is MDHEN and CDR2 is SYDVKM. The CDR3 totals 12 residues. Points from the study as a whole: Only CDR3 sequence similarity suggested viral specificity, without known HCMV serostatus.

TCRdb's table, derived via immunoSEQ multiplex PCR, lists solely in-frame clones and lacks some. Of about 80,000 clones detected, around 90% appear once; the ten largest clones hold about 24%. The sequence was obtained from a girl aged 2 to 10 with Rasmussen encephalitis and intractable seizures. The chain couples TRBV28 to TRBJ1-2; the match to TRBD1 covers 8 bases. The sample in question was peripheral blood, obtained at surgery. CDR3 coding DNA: TGTGCCAGCAGCACAGGGGGTCATGGCTACACCTTC. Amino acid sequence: CASSTGGHGYTF.